This T cell receptor beta chain was documented in a study of cytomegalovirus exposure and HLA in healthy donors. Background on the study: There were about 85 million unique TCRs (from HLA-typed donors) in an early data release.

Donors likely had unrecorded immune exposures despite being nominally healthy when sampled. The PCR was carried out with 60 Vbeta primers and 13 Jbeta primers. The method was immunoSEQ multiplex PCR; TCRdb's version includes in-frame clones alone and lacks a portion of them. The data hold some 140,000 clones, with over 70% observed a single time. Germline V gene sequence: CDR1 SEHNR, CDR2 FQNEAQ (reference sequence). J gave up 4 bases and V 6 bases, and 6 bases lay outside the gene matches. The CDR3 is made up of 14 amino acids. The sequence derives from a man aged 30 to 39 in good health and CMV-seropositive. Sequenced sample: PBMCs. The chain employs TRBV7-9 and TRBJ1-1, with TRBD1 matching 9 bases. CDR3: CASSRTTGGTEAFF. CDR3 bases: TGTGCCAGCAGTCGAACGACAGGGGGCACTGAAGCTTTCTTT.